The present T cell receptor (beta chain) was sequenced within a study of cytomegalovirus exposure and HLA in healthy donors. This PCR relied on a set of 60 Vbeta primers and 13 Jbeta primers. Sequenced by immunoSEQ multiplex PCR; TCRdb stores in-frame clones only, minus some. Of 150,000 or so clones detected, around 78% appear once; the ten largest clones hold 1%. The study's findings and limits: Other equally common chains were less clonally expanded than HLA-associated TCR beta chains, a later analysis showed. Indistinguishability led to the exclusion of some V segments, TRBV6-2 and TRBV6-3 included. TCR beta chains numbering under 200 were designated cytomegalovirus-associated.

As regards this clone: Its antigen is as yet unknown.

Germline V gene data show CDR1 as MDHEN and CDR2 as SYDVKM. The CDR3 is 14 amino acids. Trimming left V 6 bases short and J 2 bases short, with 13 bases between. V usage is TRBV28 and J usage is TRBJ1-2, with D tentatively TRBD1 (5 bases). Source material: PBMCs. The clonotype comes from a woman in her thirties or forties in good health and CMV-seronegative. CDR3 amino acids: CASRLPAGNYGYTF. The CDR3 DNA reads TGTGCCAGCAGACTCCCGGCAGGGAACTATGGCTACACCTTC.